These 6 T cell receptor beta chains came from one sample sequenced in a study of blood T cell repertoires in COVID-19. Measured with immunoSEQ multiplex PCR; TCRdb has only the in-frame clones, and not every one. The sample gives roughly 350,000 clones, about 90% of which show up once; roughly 3% is in the top ten. Sequences were obtained from peripheral blood. The receptors shown here come from a woman aged 18-29 years who had recovered from COVID-19.

The rearrangement uses TRBV4-1 and TRBJ2-2; 9 positions match TRBD1. The V gene end was trimmed by 3 bases and the J gene end by 7 bases; junction bases not matched to a gene: 3. Looked up from germline, CDR1 is MGHRA and CDR2 is YSYEKL. CDR3 size: 14 residues. CDR3: CASSQTGGGGELFF. DNA for the CDR3: TGCGCCAGCAGCCAGACAGGGGGTGGCGGGGAGCTGTTTTTT.

This clone was observed a single time. The chain is built from TRBV5-1 and TRBJ2-2; 8 positions agree with TRBD2. CDR3 size: 17 residues. Germline V gives CDR1 SGHRS, CDR2 YFSETQ. V shed 0 bases, J shed 3 bases, and the junction held 7 bases outside the gene matches. The CDR3: CASSLGWREADTGELFF. For the CDR3, the DNA is TGCGCCAGCAGCTTGGGGTGGCGGGAGGCCGACACCGGGGAGCTGTTTTTT.

V usage is TRBV4-3 and J usage is TRBJ1-1, with a weak D call TRBD1 (5 bases). Germline CDR1 is LGHNA and CDR2 is YSLEER. The CDR3 runs to 17 residues. The V end was cut by 1 base, the J end by 0 bases, with 15 bases between. As DNA, the CDR3 is TGCGCCAGCAGCCAAGGTATAGGTCTCAGGGTGAACACTGAAGCTTTCTTT. This codes for CASSQGIGLRVNTEAFF.

The V and J genes are TRBV5-4 and TRBJ2-5; TRBD2 agrees at 7 bases. Germline CDR1 reads SGHNT; CDR2 reads YYREEE (reference sequence). This CDR3 region has 15 residues. V shed 0 bases, J shed 5 bases, and the junction held 7 bases outside the gene matches. This chain's CDR3 is CASSLAGGAGETQYF. CDR3 sequence (DNA): TGTGCCAGCAGCTTGGCGGGAGGAGCTGGGGAGACCCAGTACTTC.

This chain links TRBV4-1 with TRBJ1-6; the match to TRBD1 covers 8 bases. V lost 3 bases to trimming and J lost 8 bases; unmatched junction nucleotides: 12. The V gene's germline CDR1 is MGHRA and CDR2 YSYEKL. This CDR3 region has 17 residues. The CDR3 sequence: CASSQSPPGTGYSPLHF. The CDR3, as DNA: TGCGCCAGCAGCCAGTCCCCACCCGGGACAGGATATTCACCCCTCCACTTT.

The chain employs TRBV11-2 and TRBJ2-7; 8 nucleotides align to TRBD2. The CDR3 is 17 residues long. Germline-derived CDR1 and CDR2 are SGHAT and FQNNGV. V lost 6 bases, J lost 4 bases, and 17 bases stayed unmatched. CDR3 sequence reads: CASRRRPGLGNLYEQYV. The DNA for the CDR3 is TGTGCCAGCAGGCGAAGACCGGGACTAGGAAATTTATACGAGCAGTACGTC.